Sequencing of this T cell receptor (beta chain) was carried out in a study of blood T cells in healthy people across ages (dated by TCRdb to the mid-2010s). At the level of the whole study: In model experiments, template switching captured about one uniquely barcoded TCR beta cDNA molecule for every two T cells. Age-related changes in TCR beta repertoire diversity were measured in the study by deep sequencing normalized with unique cDNA molecular identifiers. Donors were grouped into four age groups: young (average roughly 17 years), middle-aged (around 39), aged (roughly 62) and long-lived (around 82). Donors of different ages were randomly distributed across sequencing lanes to avoid experimental bias. The study analyzed two additional independent replicas of 1 million unique cDNA reads from the same blood draw for two donors, one aged 18 to 30 and one aged 80 or older.

Here is what the overall study found, with its caveats: Because the CMV infection status of the donors was unknown, age-related changes in expanded clonotypes may potentially have been confounded. Compared with the aged group, the long-lived group had more naive CD4+ T cells, fewer expanded clones and increased TCR diversity, suggesting age selection. Because profiling used bulk unsorted PBMCs, naive and antigen-experienced compartments could not be compared conclusively. As age increased, observed TCR beta diversity per million T cells dropped in a roughly linear way, and a significant reduction was already evident by age roughly 40. The percentage of naive T cells measured by flow cytometry correlated strongly with observed TCR beta diversity. Estimates of total diversity based on one million sequenced T cells were considered lower bounds and underestimates.

Libraries were built with 5' RACE. The sequencing machine was an Illumina HiSeq 2500. The second PCR ran for roughly 7 to 12 cycles and used a J-beta primer mix along with a sample-barcoded 5' primer. Each TCR beta cDNA molecule received a unique molecular identifier from a template-switch 5' adaptor carrying 12 random nucleotides. At least 3 million CDR3-containing paired-end reads were obtained from each sample. First-strand cDNA was synthesized from all RNA with the Mint cDNA synthesis kit, primed by a TRBC-specific oligonucleotide. All cDNA was treated with uracil-DNA glycosylase and then went through a first 18-cycle PCR with the universal primers M1SS and BC2_uni_R. In the source study's methods: Normalization of each sample was performed by random selection of 1 million high-quality reads, each carrying a distinct molecular identifier. Instead of being binned into consensus sequences, reads with shared molecular identifiers were discarded. MiTCR, set to a Q25 quality threshold and the strictest error-elimination algorithm, was used for CDR3 identification, clonotype clustering and error correction. A nonparametric unseen species model with Euler transformation was used to estimate lower-bound total TCR beta diversity. Starting from the raw public reads, TCRdb applied fastp trimming at Q25, assembled clones with MiXCR and retained in-frame beta chains. When rows share a CDR3 protein, they turn into one entry using the most common DNA and genes. The V and J calls follow TCRdb's processing rather than the paper's. In all, the sample holds around 750,000 distinct CDR3 sequences, and approximately 53% of those were seen once. Around 41% of the sample lies in the top ten.

The CDR3 sequence holds 16 residues, the cysteine and phenylalanine included. The only DNA kept is the CDR3, 48 bases in frame from the first base. CDR1 DFQATT and CDR2 SNEGSKA were looked up in the germline V gene (reference sequence). Trimming removed 6 bases from V and 0 bases from J; the gene matches leave 7 bases unexplained. About this clonotype: This clone's antigen is unknown. Base qualities are not recorded, but no much larger clone differs from it by a single base.

The donors were roughly 38 Caucasian individuals from Russia, aged roughly 6 to 90 years, who were systemically healthy. Each donor gave ten milliliters of peripheral blood, drawn into EDTA-treated Vacutainer tubes. Ficoll-Paque density-gradient centrifugation was used to isolate PBMCs, with at least 6.5 million per sample. Total RNA was extracted from PBMCs with Trizol reagent, with at least 5 micrograms obtained per sample. Naive CD45RAhigh/CD27high T cell percentages were measured by flow cytometry on a PBMC aliquot from every donor. The rearrangement combines TRBV20-1 with TRBJ2-5; the central 13 bases match TRBD2. Specimen: blood. This TCR derives from a man older than 75 in good health. The CDR3 protein: CSARTSGGWYQETQYF. At the DNA level, the sequence is TGCAGTGCCAGGACTAGCGGGGGTTGGTACCAAGAGACCCAGTACTTC.